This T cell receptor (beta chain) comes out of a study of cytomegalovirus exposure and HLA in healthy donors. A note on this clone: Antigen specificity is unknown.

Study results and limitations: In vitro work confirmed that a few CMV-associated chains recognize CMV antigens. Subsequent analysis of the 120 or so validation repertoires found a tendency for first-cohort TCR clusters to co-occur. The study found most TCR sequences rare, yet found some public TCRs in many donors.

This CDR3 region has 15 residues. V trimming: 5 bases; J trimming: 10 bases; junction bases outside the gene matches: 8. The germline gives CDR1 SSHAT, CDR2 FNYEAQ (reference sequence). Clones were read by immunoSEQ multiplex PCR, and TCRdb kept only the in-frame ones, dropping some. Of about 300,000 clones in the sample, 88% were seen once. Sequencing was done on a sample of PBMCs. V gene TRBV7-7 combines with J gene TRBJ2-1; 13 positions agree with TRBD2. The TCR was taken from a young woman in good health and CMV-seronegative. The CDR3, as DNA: TGTGCCAGCAGCCCCGGACTAGCGGGAGCGACCGAGCAGTTCTTC. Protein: CASSPGLAGATEQFF.